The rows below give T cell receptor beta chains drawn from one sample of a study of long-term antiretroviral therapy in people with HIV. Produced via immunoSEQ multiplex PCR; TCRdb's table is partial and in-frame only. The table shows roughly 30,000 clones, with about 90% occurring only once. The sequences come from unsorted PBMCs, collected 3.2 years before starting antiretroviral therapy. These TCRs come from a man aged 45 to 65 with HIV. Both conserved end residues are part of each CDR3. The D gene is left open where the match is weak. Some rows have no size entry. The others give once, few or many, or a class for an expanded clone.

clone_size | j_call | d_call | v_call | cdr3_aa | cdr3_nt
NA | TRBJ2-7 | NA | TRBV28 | CASSLSGEQYF | TGTGCCAGCAGTTTATCCGGAGAGCAGTACTTC
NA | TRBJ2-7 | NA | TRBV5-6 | CASSFFTSYEQYF | TGTGCCAGCAGCTTTTTCACGTCCTACGAGCAGTACTTC
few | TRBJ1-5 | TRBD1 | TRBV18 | CASSPDRGNQPQHF | TGTGCCAGCTCACCGGACAGGGGAAATCAGCCCCAGCATTTT
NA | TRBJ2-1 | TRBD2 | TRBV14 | CASSQRLAGSYNEQFF | TGTGCCAGCAGCCAAAGACTAGCGGGATCCTACAATGAGCAGTTCTTC
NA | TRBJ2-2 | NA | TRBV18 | CASSLAITLYTGELFF | TGTGCCAGCTCACTTGCGATAACTCTTTACACCGGGGAGCTGTTTTTT
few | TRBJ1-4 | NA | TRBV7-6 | CASSPGRLAEKLFF | TGTGCCAGCAGCCCGGGGAGGCTAGCTGAAAAACTGTTTTTT
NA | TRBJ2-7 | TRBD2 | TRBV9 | CASSLRLAGDEQYF | TGTGCCAGCAGCCTACGACTAGCGGGAGACGAGCAGTACTTC
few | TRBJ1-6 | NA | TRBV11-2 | CASSSSNSPLHF | TGTGCCAGCAGCTCCTCTAATTCACCCCTCCACTTT
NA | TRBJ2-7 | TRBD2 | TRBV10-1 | CASSESTGGSPEQYF | TGCGCCAGCAGTGAGTCAACGGGAGGGTCCCCCGAGCAGTACTTC
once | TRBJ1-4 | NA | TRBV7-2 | CASSSSTARKLFF | TGTGCCAGCAGCTCCAGTACCGCCCGAAAACTGTTTTTT
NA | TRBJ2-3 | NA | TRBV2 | CASSEARVDTQYF | TGTGCCAGCAGTGAAGCGCGAGTTGATACGCAGTATTTT
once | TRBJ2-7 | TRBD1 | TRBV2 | CASSARTGVSYEQYF | TGTGCCAGCAGCGCCCGGACAGGGGTCTCCTACGAGCAGTACTTC
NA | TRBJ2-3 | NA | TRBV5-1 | CASSFGRSSTDTQYF | TGCGCCAGCAGTTTTGGGAGGTCCAGCACAGATACGCAGTATTTT
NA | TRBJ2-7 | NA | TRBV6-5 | CASRLGPYEQYF | TGTGCCAGCCGACTAGGGCCCTACGAGCAGTACTTC
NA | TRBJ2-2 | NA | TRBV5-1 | CASRTNTGELFF | TGCGCCAGCAGGACGAACACCGGGGAGCTGTTTTTT
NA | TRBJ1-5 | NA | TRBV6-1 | CASSVSGINQPQHF | TGTGCCAGCAGTGTTTCCGGGATCAATCAGCCCCAGCATTTT
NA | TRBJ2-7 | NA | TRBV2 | CASSADRSYEQYF | TGTGCCAGCAGTGCTGACAGATCCTACGAGCAGTACTTC
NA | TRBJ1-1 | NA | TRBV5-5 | CASSLVRDQMAFF | TGTGCCAGCAGCTTGGTTAGGGACCAAATGGCTTTCTTT
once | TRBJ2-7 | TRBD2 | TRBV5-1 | CASSPDGGARVYEQYF | TGCGCCAGCAGCCCGGACGGGGGGGCCAGGGTCTACGAGCAGTACTTC
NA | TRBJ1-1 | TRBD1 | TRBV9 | CASSVTGASTEAFF | TGTGCCAGCAGCGTGACAGGGGCGAGCACTGAAGCTTTCTTT
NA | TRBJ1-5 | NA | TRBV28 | CASSSPTRWVSQHF | TGTGCCAGCAGTTCCCCGACGCGGTGGGTTTCCCAGCATTTT
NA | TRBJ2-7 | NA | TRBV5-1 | CASRSSNSYEQYF | TGCGCCAGCAGATCCTCGAACTCCTACGAGCAGTACTTC
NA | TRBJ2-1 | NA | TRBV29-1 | CSGGSGGSNEQFF | TGCAGCGGGGGGAGCGGAGGATCCAATGAGCAGTTCTTC
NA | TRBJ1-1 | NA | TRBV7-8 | CASRIRGVRTEAFF | TGTGCCAGCAGAATCAGGGGCGTCCGGACTGAAGCTTTCTTT
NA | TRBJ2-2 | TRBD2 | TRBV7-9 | CASSKSGRGVTGELFF | TGTGCCAGCAGTAAAAGCGGGAGGGGCGTCACCGGGGAGCTGTTTTTT
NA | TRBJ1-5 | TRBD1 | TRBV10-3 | CAISQGASNQPQHF | TGTGCCATCAGTCAGGGGGCAAGCAATCAGCCCCAGCATTTT
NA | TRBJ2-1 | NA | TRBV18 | CASSPRLQGGNEQFF | TGTGCCAGCTCACCCCGACTCCAGGGAGGCAATGAGCAGTTCTTC
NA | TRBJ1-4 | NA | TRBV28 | CASSSSSGATNEKLFF | TGTGCCAGCAGCTCCTCAAGTGGTGCAACTAATGAAAAACTGTTTTTT
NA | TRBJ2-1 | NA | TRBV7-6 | CASSNSGEQFF | TGTGCCAGCAGCAACTCGGGTGAGCAGTTCTTC
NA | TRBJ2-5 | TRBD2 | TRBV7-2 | CASSSLPGLAGFQETQYF | TGTGCCAGCAGCTCTCTACCGGGACTAGCGGGGTTCCAAGAGACCCAGTACTTC
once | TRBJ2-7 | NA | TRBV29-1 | CSVTSFEYRYEQYF | TGCAGCGTTACCTCTTTCGAGTACCGCTACGAGCAGTACTTC
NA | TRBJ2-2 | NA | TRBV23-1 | CASPSLQWGGELFF | TGCGCCAGCCCGAGTCTTCAGTGGGGCGGGGAGCTGTTTTTT
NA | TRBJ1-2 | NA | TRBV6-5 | CASSYSGGLSGYTF | TGTGCCAGCAGTTACTCTGGAGGGTTGAGTGGCTACACCTTC
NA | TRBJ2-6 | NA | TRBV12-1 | CASSYYAGQSRANVLTF | TGTGCCAGCAGCTATTATGCAGGACAAAGTCGGGCCAACGTCCTGACTTTC
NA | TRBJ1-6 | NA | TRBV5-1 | CASSFPNGYNSPLHF | TGCGCCAGCAGTTTTCCTAACGGCTATAATTCACCCCTCCACTTT
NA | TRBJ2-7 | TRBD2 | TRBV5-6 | CATRTSGYYEQYF | TGTGCCACCAGGACTAGCGGTTACTACGAGCAGTACTTC
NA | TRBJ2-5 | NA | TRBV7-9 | CASSWSLGSLQETQYF | TGTGCCAGCAGTTGGAGCTTGGGCAGCCTCCAAGAGACCCAGTACTTC
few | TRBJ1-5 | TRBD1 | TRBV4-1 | CASSHEVLTGRDQPQHF | TGCGCCAGCAGCCACGAAGTACTGACAGGGCGAGATCAGCCCCAGCATTTT
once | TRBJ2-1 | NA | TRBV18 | CASSPPRFGEHYNEQFF | TGTGCCAGCTCACCACCGAGGTTTGGGGAACACTACAATGAGCAGTTCTTC
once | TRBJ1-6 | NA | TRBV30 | CAWSSRAGINSPLHF | TGTGCCTGGAGCTCCCGGGCAGGTATTAATTCACCCCTCCACTTT
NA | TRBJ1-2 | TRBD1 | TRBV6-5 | CASRKGQDYGYTF | TGTGCCAGCAGAAAGGGACAGGACTATGGCTACACCTTC
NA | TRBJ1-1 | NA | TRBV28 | CASSLYYTEAFF | TGTGCCAGCAGTTTATACTATACTGAAGCTTTCTTT
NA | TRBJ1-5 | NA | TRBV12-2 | CASRAPGHRSNQPQHF | TGTGCAAGTCGCGCCCCAGGTCACCGTAGCAATCAGCCCCAGCATTTT